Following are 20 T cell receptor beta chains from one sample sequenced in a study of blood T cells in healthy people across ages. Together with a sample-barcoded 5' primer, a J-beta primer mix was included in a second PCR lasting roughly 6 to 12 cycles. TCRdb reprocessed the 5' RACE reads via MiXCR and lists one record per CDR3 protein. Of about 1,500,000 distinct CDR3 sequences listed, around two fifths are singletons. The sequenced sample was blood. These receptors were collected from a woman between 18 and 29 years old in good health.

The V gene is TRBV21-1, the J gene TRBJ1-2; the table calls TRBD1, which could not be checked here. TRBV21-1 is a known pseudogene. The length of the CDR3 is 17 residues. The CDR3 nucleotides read TGTGCCAGCAGCAAAGAAGCGAGAGGGACAGGGAGGGACGGCTACACCTTC. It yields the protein CASSKEARGTGRDGYTF.

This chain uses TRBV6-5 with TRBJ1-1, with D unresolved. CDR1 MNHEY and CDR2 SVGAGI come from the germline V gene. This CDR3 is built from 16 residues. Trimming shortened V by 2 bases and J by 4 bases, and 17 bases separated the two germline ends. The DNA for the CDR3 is TGTGCCAGCAGTTACCCGGTCATTGGAGGGCCCACTGAAGCTTTCTTT. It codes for CASSYPVIGGPTEAFF.

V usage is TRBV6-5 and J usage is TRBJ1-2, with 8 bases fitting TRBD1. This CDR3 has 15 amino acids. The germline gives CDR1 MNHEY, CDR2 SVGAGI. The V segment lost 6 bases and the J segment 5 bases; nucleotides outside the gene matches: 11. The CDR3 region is CASSPLDREGYGYTF. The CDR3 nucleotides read TGTGCCAGCAGCCCCCTGGACAGGGAAGGATATGGCTACACCTTC.

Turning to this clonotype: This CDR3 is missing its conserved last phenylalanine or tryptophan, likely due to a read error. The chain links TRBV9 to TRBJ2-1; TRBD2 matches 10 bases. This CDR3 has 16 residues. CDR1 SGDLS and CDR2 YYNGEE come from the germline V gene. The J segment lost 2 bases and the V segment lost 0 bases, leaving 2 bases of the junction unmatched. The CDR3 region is CASSVGSGGAYNEQFL. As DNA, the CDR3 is TGTGCCAGCAGCGTAGGGAGCGGGGGGGCCTACAATGAGCAGTTCCTC.

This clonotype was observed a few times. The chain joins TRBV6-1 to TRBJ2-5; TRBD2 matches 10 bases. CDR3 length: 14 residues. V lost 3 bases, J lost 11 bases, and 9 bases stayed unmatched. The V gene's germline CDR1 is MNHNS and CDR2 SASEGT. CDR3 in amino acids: CASSDPGLAPRQYF. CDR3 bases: TGTGCCAGCAGTGATCCGGGACTAGCGCCGCGGCAGTACTTC.

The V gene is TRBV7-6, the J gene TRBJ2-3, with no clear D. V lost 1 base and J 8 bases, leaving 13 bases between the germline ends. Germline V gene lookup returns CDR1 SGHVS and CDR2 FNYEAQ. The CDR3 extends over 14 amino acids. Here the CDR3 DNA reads TGTGCCAGCAGCTTAGAAGGGAATGAGGCTACGCAGTATTTT. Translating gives CASSLEGNEATQYF.

Written as DNA, the CDR3 is TGTGCCAGCAGTCGTGGGAATGGGGAGCAGTTCTTC. It is translated as CASSRGNGEQFF. This chain joins TRBV6-5 and TRBJ2-1; D is uncertain. The CDR3 consists of 12 residues. The V gene's germline CDR1 is MNHEY and CDR2 SVGAGI. The V gene lost 5 bases and the J gene lost 10 bases, with 12 bases spanning the gap.

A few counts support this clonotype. The CDR3 DNA is TGCGCCAGCAGCTTCGGGGGGGCAGGGATGAACACTGAAGCTTTCTTT. This encodes CASSFGGAGMNTEAFF. The chain recombines TRBV5-1 with TRBJ1-1; D might be TRBD1 (6 bases). From germline, CDR1 is SGHRS and CDR2 YFSETQ. Trimming stripped 2 bases from V and 0 bases from J, with 14 bases between. The CDR3 runs 16 residues.

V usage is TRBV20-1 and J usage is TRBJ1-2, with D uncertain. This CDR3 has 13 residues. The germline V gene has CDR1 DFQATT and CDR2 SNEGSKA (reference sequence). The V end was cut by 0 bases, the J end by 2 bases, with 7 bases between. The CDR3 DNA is TGCAGTGCTAGAGACGGGGAAAACTATGGCTACACCTTC. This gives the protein CSARDGENYGYTF.

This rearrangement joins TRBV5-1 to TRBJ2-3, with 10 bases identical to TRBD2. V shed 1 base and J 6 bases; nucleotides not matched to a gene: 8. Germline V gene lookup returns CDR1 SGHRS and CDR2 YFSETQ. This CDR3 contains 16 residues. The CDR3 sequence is CASSLRLAGDVDTQYF. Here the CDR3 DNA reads TGCGCCAGCAGCTTGAGGCTAGCGGGAGACGTTGATACGCAGTATTTT.

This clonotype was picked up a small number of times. CDR3 nucleotides: TGTGCCAGCAGTTTACGCCCGGGGAGGGGGCTTGGTACGGAGACCCAGTACTTC. It yields the protein CASSLRPGRGLGTETQYF. The J gene is TRBJ2-5, the V gene TRBV28; the D call may be TRBD1 or TRBD2 (7 bases each). Germline CDR1 MDHEN, CDR2 SYDVKM. Trimming took off 2 bases at V and 5 bases at J, with 24 bases between the two ends. The CDR3 spans 18 residues.

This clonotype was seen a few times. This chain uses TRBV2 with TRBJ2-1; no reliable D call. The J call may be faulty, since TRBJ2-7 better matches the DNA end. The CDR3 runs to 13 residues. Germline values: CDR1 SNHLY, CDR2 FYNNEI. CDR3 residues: CASSLVSYNEQYF. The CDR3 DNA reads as TGTGCCAGCAGTCTAGTCAGCTACAATGAGCAGTACTTC.

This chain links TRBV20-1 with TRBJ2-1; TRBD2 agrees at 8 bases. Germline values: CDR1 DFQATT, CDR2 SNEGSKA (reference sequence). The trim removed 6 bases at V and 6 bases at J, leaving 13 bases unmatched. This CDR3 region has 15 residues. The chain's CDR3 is CSASRIAGIGNEQFF. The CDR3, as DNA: TGCAGTGCCAGCAGGATAGCGGGAATCGGCAATGAGCAGTTCTTC.

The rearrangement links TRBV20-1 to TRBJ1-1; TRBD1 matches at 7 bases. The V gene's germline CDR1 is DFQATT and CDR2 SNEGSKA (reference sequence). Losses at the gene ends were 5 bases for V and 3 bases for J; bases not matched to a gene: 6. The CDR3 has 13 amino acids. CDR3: CSALRTGDTEAFF. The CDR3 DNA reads TGCAGTGCTTTGCGTACAGGGGACACTGAAGCTTTCTTT.

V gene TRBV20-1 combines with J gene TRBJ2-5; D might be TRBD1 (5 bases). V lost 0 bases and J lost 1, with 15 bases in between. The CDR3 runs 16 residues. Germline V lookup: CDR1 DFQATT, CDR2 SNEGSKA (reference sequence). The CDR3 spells CSARDATGALQETQYF. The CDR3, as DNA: TGCAGTGCTAGAGATGCAACAGGCGCCCTCCAAGAGACCCAGTACTTC.

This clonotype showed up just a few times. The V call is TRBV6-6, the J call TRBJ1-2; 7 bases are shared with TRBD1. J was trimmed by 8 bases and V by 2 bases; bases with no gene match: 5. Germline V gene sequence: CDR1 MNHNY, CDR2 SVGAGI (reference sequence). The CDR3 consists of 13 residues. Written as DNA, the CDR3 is TGTGCCAGCAGTTACGGGCAGGGGGGGGGCTACACCTTC. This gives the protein CASSYGQGGGYTF.

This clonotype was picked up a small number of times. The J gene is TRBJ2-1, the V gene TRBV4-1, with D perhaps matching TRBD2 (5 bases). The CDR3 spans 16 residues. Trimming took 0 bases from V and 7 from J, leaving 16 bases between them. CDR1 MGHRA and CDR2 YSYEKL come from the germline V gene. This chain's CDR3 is CASSQETGFGKNEQFF. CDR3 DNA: TGCGCCAGCAGCCAAGAGACGGGGTTCGGAAAAAATGAGCAGTTCTTC.

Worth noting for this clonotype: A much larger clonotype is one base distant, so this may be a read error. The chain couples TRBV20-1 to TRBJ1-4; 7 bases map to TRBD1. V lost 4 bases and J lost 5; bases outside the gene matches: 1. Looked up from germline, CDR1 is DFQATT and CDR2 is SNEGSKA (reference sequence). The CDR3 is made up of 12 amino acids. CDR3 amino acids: CSAMTGNEKLFF. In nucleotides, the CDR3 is TGCAGTGCTATGACAGGGAATGAAAAACTGTTTTTT.

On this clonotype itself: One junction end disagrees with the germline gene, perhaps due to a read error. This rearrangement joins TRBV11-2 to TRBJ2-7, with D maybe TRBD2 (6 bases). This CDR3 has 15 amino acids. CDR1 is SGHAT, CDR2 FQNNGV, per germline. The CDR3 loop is CVSSLVLLASYEQYF. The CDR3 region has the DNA TGTGTCAGCAGCTTAGTTTTACTAGCTTCCTACGAGCAGTACTTC.

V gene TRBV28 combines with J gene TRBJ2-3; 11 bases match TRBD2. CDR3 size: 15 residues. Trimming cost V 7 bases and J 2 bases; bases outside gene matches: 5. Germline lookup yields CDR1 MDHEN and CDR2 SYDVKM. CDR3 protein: CASNASGGTTDTQYF. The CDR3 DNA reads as TGTGCCAGCAACGCTAGCGGGGGGACCACAGATACGCAGTATTTT.